A selection of T cell receptor beta chains follows, all from one sample in a study of OX40 agonist ivuxolimab in advanced cancers. Assay used: immunoSEQ multiplex PCR; TCRdb lists only in-frame clones, some missing. The sample includes roughly 75,000 clones, roughly 90% seen only once; the top ten take about 0.4%. Material: CD4+ or CD8+ T cells sorted from blood, obtained in a trial of the OX40 agonist ivuxolimab. The receptor source for this set is an adult with an advanced solid tumor such as melanoma, head and neck, liver or kidney cancer. Both conserved end residues are part of each CDR3. The order of the fields is V gene, J gene, clone size, D gene, CDR3 protein, CDR3 DNA. A D gene is named only where the DNA matches it firmly. Clone size appears in some rows only: once, few, many, or a class for an expanded clone.

TRBV7-9	TRBJ2-3	NA	NA	CASSSQGETQYF	TGTGCCAGCAGCTCGCAGGGTGAAACGCAGTATTTT
TRBV11-2	TRBJ2-3	NA	NA	CASGAQTASTDTQYF	TGTGCCAGCGGAGCTCAGACCGCTAGCACAGATACGCAGTATTTT
TRBV5-1	TRBJ1-2	once	NA	CASSLAPMLNYGYTF	TGCGCCAGCAGCTTGGCACCCATGCTTAACTATGGCTACACCTTC
TRBV25-1	TRBJ2-1	NA	NA	CASSEAGRGSYNEQFF	TGTGCCAGCAGTGAAGCGGGGCGGGGCTCCTACAATGAGCAGTTCTTC
TRBV4-3	TRBJ2-6	NA	NA	CASSQDKVNGANVLTF	TGCGCCAGCAGCCAAGATAAGGTAAATGGGGCCAACGTCCTGACTTTC
TRBV5-8	TRBJ1-4	NA	TRBD1	CASSFDRGLSNEKLFF	TGTGCCAGCAGCTTCGACAGGGGGCTCAGTAATGAAAAACTGTTTTTT
TRBV19	TRBJ1-1	NA	TRBD1	CASSPGTGRATEAFF	TGTGCCAGTAGTCCCGGGACAGGGAGGGCCACTGAAGCTTTCTTT
TRBV10-3	TRBJ2-2	NA	TRBD1	CAITGDSNTGELFF	TGTGCCATCACCGGGGACAGCAACACCGGGGAGCTGTTTTTT
TRBV7-2	TRBJ2-5	NA	TRBD2	CASSFSGGPETQYF	TGTGCCAGCAGCTTTTCGGGAGGGCCAGAGACCCAGTACTTC
TRBV11-2	TRBJ2-1	NA	TRBD2	CASSHGLAGGPFF	TGTGCCAGCAGCCACGGACTAGCGGGGGGTCCGTTCTTC
TRBV6-1	TRBJ1-1	NA	NA	CASRRDTEAFF	TGTGCCAGCCGGAGGGACACTGAAGCTTTCTTT
TRBV18	TRBJ1-5	NA	NA	CASSPNMAGINQPQHF	TGTGCCAGCTCACCAAATATGGCAGGGATCAATCAGCCCCAGCATTTT
TRBV5-4	TRBJ2-5	NA	NA	CASSFGQGWQETQYF	TGTGCCAGCAGCTTTGGGCAGGGGTGGCAAGAGACCCAGTACTTC
TRBV7-9	TRBJ2-5	NA	TRBD1	CASSPRTGEQETQYF	TGTGCCAGCAGCCCGCGGACAGGGGAGCAAGAGACCCAGTACTTC
TRBV27	TRBJ2-7	few	TRBD2	CASSPLGAGGIPSSYEQYF	TGTGCCAGCAGTCCCCTAGGGGCGGGAGGGATCCCGAGCTCCTACGAGCAGTACTTC
TRBV18	TRBJ1-5	NA	NA	CASSPGSNQPQHF	TGTGCCAGCTCACCCGGTAGCAATCAGCCCCAGCATTTT
TRBV5-1	TRBJ1-3	NA	NA	CASSLVAAAGNTIYF	TGCGCCAGCAGCCTCGTCGCAGCGGCTGGAAACACCATATATTTT
TRBV4-3	TRBJ1-5	NA	NA	CASSQGANQPQHF	TGCGCCAGCAGCCAAGGAGCGAATCAGCCCCAGCATTTT
TRBV5-6	TRBJ1-3	NA	NA	CASSATGAGNTIYF	TGTGCCAGCAGCGCGACAGGTGCTGGAAACACCATATATTTT
TRBV4-3	TRBJ2-1	NA	TRBD2	CASSQLSGGYNEQFF	TGCGCCAGCAGCCAACTAAGCGGGGGGTACAATGAGCAGTTCTTC